These 20 T cell receptor beta chains were sequenced from one sample in a study of T-cell reconstitution after alpha-beta-depleted transplantation in children (dated by TCRdb to between 2015 and 2016). Receptor amplification or capture employed PCR. TCRdb names Illumina HiSeq 2500 as the instrument used. TCR library preparation used molecular barcoding, with unique molecular identifiers applied to normalize quantification of the TCRbeta repertoire. Using fastp at Q25 and MiXCR, TCRdb reprocessed the public reads and kept productive beta chains. Records with the same CDR3 protein are collapsed into one entry carrying the most frequent genes and DNA. The sample table lists roughly 350,000 distinct CDR3 sequences, 10% of them with a count of one. The ten biggest clones cover approximately 2.3% of the sample. Material: PBMCs from the stem cell graft donor, obtained from the stem cell graft. These receptor sequences come from a human donor who donated a stem cell graft to a child with acute lymphoblastic leukemia.

This chain joins TRBV7-3 and TRBJ2-3; 9 nucleotides agree with TRBD2. The germline V gene has CDR1 SGHTA and CDR2 FQGTGA. The CDR3 has 15 amino acids. The trim removed 6 bases at V and 5 bases at J, leaving 9 bases unmatched. Written as DNA, the CDR3 is TGTGCCAGCAGTTTTGCGGGAGGGCCGGGAGATACGCAGTATTTT. Its protein product is CASSFAGGPGDTQYF.

The J gene is TRBJ2-7, the V gene TRBV7-2; maybe TRBD2 (5 bases). Per germline, CDR1 SGHTA and CDR2 FQGNSA. This CDR3 spans 15 amino acids. V lost 0 bases and J lost 2, with 11 bases in between. The CDR3: CASSLATHGTYEQYF. The CDR3 nucleotides read TGTGCCAGCAGCTTAGCTACGCACGGGACCTACGAGCAGTACTTC.

This clonotype appeared a few times. The chain links TRBV15 to TRBJ2-3; D not resolved. From germline, CDR1 is LNHNV and CDR2 YYDKDF (reference sequence). V was cut by 0 bases and J by 2 bases, with 12 bases left in between. This CDR3 is built from 16 residues. In nucleotides, the CDR3 is TGTGCCACCAGCAGAGATCTAGGACCCCCCACAGATACGCAGTATTTT. As protein: CATSRDLGPPTDTQYF.

This clonotype was detected only a few times. The DNA of the CDR3 is TGCGCCAGCAGCTTGGGCCTCAGCGAGAGGGAGTACAATGAGCAGTTCTTC. It yields the protein CASSLGLSEREYNEQFF. The V and J genes are TRBV5-1 and TRBJ2-1; a possible D gene is TRBD2 (5 bases). Trimming stripped 0 bases from V and 4 bases from J, with 17 bases between. Looked up from germline, CDR1 is SGHRS and CDR2 is YFSETQ. The CDR3 consists of 17 residues.

V is TRBV29-1 and J is TRBJ2-2; tentative D call: TRBD1 (6 bases). The length of the CDR3 is 11 residues. Germline assignment: CDR1 SQVTM and CDR2 ANQGSEA. V was trimmed by 7 bases and J by 6 bases, leaving 9 bases between them. The CDR3 DNA follows: TGCAGCGCCTCAGGGGCCGGGGAGCTGTTTTTT. This gives the protein CSASGAGELFF.

A few counts support this clonotype. The chain is built from TRBV27 and TRBJ2-3; 11 nucleotides line up with TRBD2. The V and J ends lost 3 bases and 2 bases, in that order; junction bases with no gene match: 16. Per germline, CDR1 MNHEY and CDR2 SMNVEV (reference sequence). This CDR3 spans 20 amino acids. The CDR3 nucleotides read TGTGCCAGCAGTTTCCTCCTAGCGGGAGGTATTACCTTCCTCACAGATACGCAGTATTTT. Its protein product is CASSFLLAGGITFLTDTQYF.

J is TRBJ1-2 and V is TRBV4-1; 7 bases are shared with TRBD1. Losses at the gene ends were 0 bases for V and 4 bases for J; bases not matched to a gene: 5. The germline CDR1 and CDR2 sequences are MGHRA and YSYEKL. There are 15 residues in the CDR3. The CDR3 sequence is CASSQDNRGSYGYTF. CDR3 coding DNA: TGCGCCAGCAGCCAAGATAACAGGGGAAGCTATGGCTACACCTTC.

The chain carries TRBV7-2 and TRBJ2-3, with 8 bases aligning to TRBD2. V lost 5 bases and J lost 0; bases outside the gene matches: 4. Germline assignment: CDR1 SGHTA and CDR2 FQGNSA. The CDR3 totals 15 residues. Here the CDR3 reads CASSIPSGSTDTQYF. The CDR3 DNA is TGTGCCAGCAGCATTCCTAGCGGGAGCACAGATACGCAGTATTTT.

This clonotype was detected a few times. One end of the junction fails to match germline, which may point to a read error. The CDR3 reads CASTPGTSNGKLFF. CDR3 nucleotides: TGTGCCAGCACCCCCGGGACATCAAATGGAAAACTGTTTTTT. The J gene is TRBJ1-4, the V gene TRBV12-3 or TRBV12-4, with TRBD1 as a possible D gene (6 bases). The CDR3 covers 14 residues.

This clonotype was observed a handful of times. The chain has TRBV4-1 and TRBJ2-7; TRBD2 agrees at 8 bases. V was clipped by 1 base and J by 0 bases; unmatched bases: 5. This CDR3 is built from 16 residues. CDR1 is MGHRA, CDR2 YSYEKL, per germline. The CDR3 DNA follows: TGCGCCAGCAGCCAAGGAGCGGGAGCCCTCTCCTACGAGCAGTACTTC. As protein: CASSQGAGALSYEQYF.

The CDR3 is CSASGRAAYEQYF. In DNA, the CDR3 is TGCAGTGCTAGTGGCAGGGCAGCCTACGAGCAGTACTTC. This chain joins TRBV20-1 and TRBJ2-7; possibly TRBD1 for D (5 bases). Trimming shortened V by 3 bases and J by 2 bases, and 11 bases separated the two germline ends. From germline, CDR1 is DFQATT and CDR2 SNEGSKA (reference sequence). The CDR3 extends over 13 amino acids.

This clonotype was seen a few times. The chain has TRBV29-1 and TRBJ1-3; D might be TRBD1 (5 bases). Germline V gives CDR1 SQVTM, CDR2 ANQGSEA. This CDR3 is 12 amino acids long. Deletions cut 7 bases from V and 4 bases from J, with 11 bases between. The CDR3, as DNA: TGCAGCGGGCGGGGGTACGGAAACACCATATATTTT. Amino acids: CSGRGYGNTIYF.

This clonotype came up many times. J is TRBJ2-1 and V is TRBV3-1, with 9 bases fitting TRBD2. J lost 2 bases, V lost 1 base, and 12 bases had no gene match. The length of the CDR3 is 19 residues. Per the germline V gene, CDR1 is LGHDT and CDR2 is YNNKEL (reference sequence). CDR3 sequence (DNA): TGTGCCAGCAGCCAAGGCGGCTGGGAACTAGCGGGCGCCTACAATGAGCAGTTCTTC. This sequence encodes CASSQGGWELAGAYNEQFF.

This clonotype occurred a few times. The chain employs TRBV20-1 and TRBJ2-1; 11 bases are a match to TRBD2. This CDR3 region has 14 residues. CDR1 is DFQATT and CDR2 is SNEGSKA in the germline V gene (reference sequence). The V gene end was trimmed by 6 bases and the J gene end by 3 bases; junction bases not matched to a gene: 4. The CDR3 here is CSATSGTYYNEQFF. The CDR3, as DNA: TGCAGTGCGACTAGCGGGACCTACTACAATGAGCAGTTCTTC.

J is TRBJ2-7 and V is TRBV5-1; 7 bases line up with TRBD1. CDR3 length: 16 amino acids. Per the germline V gene, CDR1 is SGHRS and CDR2 is YFSETQ. V was pared by 4 bases and J by 1 base, with 11 bases of the junction left unmatched. Here the CDR3 DNA reads TGCGCCAGCAGCCGGACCCCCGCAGGGGGATCCTACGAGCAGTACTTC. It encodes CASSRTPAGGSYEQYF. Using reference TRBV5-1 and TRBJ2-7 for the parts outside the CDR3, the full variable domain is KAGVTQTPRYLIKTRGQQVTLSCSPISGHRSVSWYQQTPGQGLQFLFEYFSETQRNKGNFPGRFSGRQFSNSRSEMNVSTLELGDSALYLCASSRTPAGGSYEQYFGPGTRLTVT.

This clonotype was detected a few times. CDR3 DNA: TGCGCCAGCAGCCAAGTTCTTGCTGGCACAGATACGCAGTATTTT. Encoded protein: CASSQVLAGTDTQYF. This chain connects TRBV4-3 to TRBJ2-3; D gene uncertain. CDR1 and CDR2 (germline): LGHNA, YSLEER. The CDR3 runs to 15 residues. The V end lost 1 base, the J end lost 1 base, and 9 bases lay between the germline ends.

This clonotype was seen a handful of times. This chain uses TRBV4-1 with TRBJ2-1; 12 positions match TRBD2. This CDR3 has 16 residues. Trimming at V came to 1 base and at J to 9 bases, leaving 7 bases not matched to a gene. In germline, CDR1 is MGHRA, CDR2 YSYEKL. The CDR3 sequence is CASSQGLAGGIAEQFF. CDR3 DNA sequence: TGCGCCAGCAGCCAAGGGCTAGCGGGAGGGATCGCTGAGCAGTTCTTC.

This clonotype was detected ten times or more. This chain links TRBV7-9 with TRBJ2-1, with 9 nucleotides matching TRBD2. Germline CDR1 and CDR2: SEHNR and FQNEAQ (reference sequence). Trimming cost V 5 bases and J 2 bases; bases outside gene matches: 10. The length of the CDR3 is 17 residues. The CDR3 spells CASSVSSGSLTYNEQFF. For the CDR3, the DNA is TGTGCCAGCAGCGTAAGTAGCGGGAGCTTAACCTACAATGAGCAGTTCTTC.

The chain carries TRBV29-1 and TRBJ2-1; TRBD1 is a possible D gene (5 bases). The CDR3 spans 12 residues. The germline V gene has CDR1 SQVTM and CDR2 ANQGSEA. V was cut by 3 bases and J by 8 bases, with 11 bases left in between. CDR3 sequence: CSVEARADEQFF. CDR3 DNA sequence: TGCAGCGTTGAGGCCAGGGCGGATGAGCAGTTCTTC.

This chain connects TRBV20-1 to TRBJ2-6; D might be TRBD1 or TRBD2, each matching 5 bases. The germline gives CDR1 DFQATT, CDR2 SNEGSKA (reference sequence). V was shortened by 1 base and J by 4 bases, with 11 bases between the two germline ends. CDR3 length: 15 amino acids. The CDR3 here is CSARGGSAGANVLTF. The CDR3 DNA follows: TGCAGTGCTAGAGGGGGGAGCGCGGGGGCCAACGTCCTGACTTTC.